This TCR beta chain was identified during a study of beta chain features in type 1 diabetes. Whole-study context: Roughly 98 million sorted cells were examined across all samples.

Findings and caveats of the study: Patients showed naive, central memory and Treg TCRB repertoires that appeared more similar than those of healthy donors. Among type 1 diabetes patients, VDJ junctions had fewer insertions and more deletions.

What was sequenced were expressed TCRB transcripts, since all of the isolated RNA had been reverse transcribed. The method was immunoSEQ multiplex PCR; TCRdb's version includes in-frame clones alone and lacks a portion of them. The sample shows about 450,000 clones, over 9.5% of them seen only once. In all sorted populations, purity surpassed 95%. About this clone itself: As yet, its antigen is unknown.

V was pared by 3 bases and J by 5 bases, with 7 bases between. The germline CDR1 and CDR2 sequences are ENHRY and SYGVKD. This CDR3 contains 12 residues. This chain uses TRBV10-3 with TRBJ1-2; D possibly corresponds to TRBD1 (6 bases). The sample was naive CD4+ T cells from blood. The origin of this receptor is a woman younger than 30 in good health. The CDR3 nucleotides read TGTGCCATCAGTGAAGGACAGTATGGCTACACCTTC. Encoded protein: CAISEGQYGYTF.